This record looks at one TCR beta chain sequence and its context. What it binds is not known. The source of the sample is a study of CD8 T cells in ankylosing spondylitis. Study-wide points: Ankylosing spondylitis blood seemed to carry a telltale TCR beta motif made of several highly homologous variants.

TCRdb re-derived calls from the 5' RACE reads in MiXCR, one entry per CDR3 protein. The table has 350,000 to 450,000 distinct CDR3 sequences, approximately 26% seen once; the top ten hold 0.89%. Germline V gene lookup returns CDR1 LGHDT and CDR2 YNNKEL (reference sequence). V was shortened by 2 bases and J by 0 bases, with 10 bases between the two germline ends. The CDR3 has 16 amino acids. The source material was blood, either unsorted or a sorted T cell fraction (not recorded which). V usage is TRBV3-1 and J usage is TRBJ2-2, with a possible D match to TRBD2 (5 bases). The sequence was obtained from a male donor with ankylosing spondylitis. CDR3 region: CASSQLRASNTGELFF. The CDR3 coding sequence is TGTGCCAGCAGCCAATTGAGGGCTTCGAACACCGGGGAGCTGTTTTTT. The full variable domain, rest sourced from reference TRBV3-1 and TRBJ2-2, is DTAVSQTPKYLVTQMGNDKSIKCEQNLGHDTMYWYKQDSKKFLKIMFSYNNKELIINETVPNRFSPKSPDKAHLNLHINSLELGDSAVYFCASSQLRASNTGELFFGEGSRLTVL.